The rows below give T cell receptor beta chains drawn from one sample of a study of monozygotic twins with inflammatory bowel disease. No DNA is given; TCRdb re-called the 5' RACE reads and lists each CDR3 protein once. The ten top clones account for roughly 5.3%, within a sample of about 300,000 distinct CDR3 sequences. The sequencing sample was made of blood. The origin of the receptors is a human donor with ulcerative colitis or Crohn's disease, or a healthy co-twin of an affected twin (not recorded which). CDR3s include the opening cysteine and the closing phenylalanine or tryptophan. The order of the fields is clone size, J gene, V gene, CDR3 protein. Clone size, where shown, is once, few, many, or a class for clones that have expanded.

medium-sized	TRBJ2-3	TRBV7-9	CASSARRHVNGTDTQYF
.	TRBJ2-1	TRBV27	CASSPYSGRGEQFF
.	TRBJ2-1	TRBV20-1	CSARDSPLNEQFF
.	TRBJ2-3	TRBV24-1	CATSEALALDTQYF
.	TRBJ2-3	TRBV4-3	CASSQYPFTGGKSDTQYF
.	TRBJ1-4	TRBV18	CASSPGVVLTNEKLFF
.	TRBJ2-2	TRBV6-5	CASSRLASGELFF
.	TRBJ2-3	TRBV20-1	CSARAPGGTDTQYF
.	TRBJ2-2	TRBV7-8	CASSPINNRGRGSAGELFF
.	TRBJ1-2	TRBV5-1	CASSSNSGQGIAGYTF
.	TRBJ1-3	TRBV5-1	CASSLGGPSGNTIYF
.	TRBJ1-5	TRBV7-9	CASSSNEGYSNQPQHF
.	TRBJ1-4	TRBV12-3/TRBV12-4	CASSLGGQGQGKLFF
.	TRBJ1-2	TRBV30	CAWSHGTAGYTF
.	TRBJ1-5	TRBV9	CASSVGGLSNQPQHF
.	TRBJ2-5	TRBV7-8	CASSLQAKPSETQYF
.	TRBJ2-1	TRBV6-5	CASSYSATSYNEQFF
.	TRBJ2-5	TRBV12-3/TRBV12-4	CASSTHRVQETQYF
.	TRBJ2-1	TRBV5-1	CASSGETGGNNNEQFF
.	TRBJ2-2	TRBV4-3	CASSQGPNTGELFF
.	TRBJ2-3	TRBV6-1	CASRTLAGFTDTQYF
.	TRBJ1-4	TRBV12-3/TRBV12-4	CASSSPGRGASNEKLFF
.	TRBJ2-1	TRBV7-2	CASSLASGAYNEQFF
.	TRBJ2-1	TRBV6-1	CASGGSPLYNEQFF
.	TRBJ2-2	TRBV20-1	CSARGGTLFTGELFF
.	TRBJ2-7	TRBV20-1	CSASPGMDVQYF
.	TRBJ1-1	TRBV6-1	CASSDLAGNTEAFF
.	TRBJ2-5	TRBV18	CASSNQRETQYF
.	TRBJ2-2	TRBV12-3/TRBV12-4	CASSLYLGLAFNTGELFF
.	TRBJ1-1	TRBV7-2	CASSLGSWRNTEAFF
.	TRBJ1-5	TRBV20-1	CSATSWRSSNQPQHF
.	TRBJ1-2	TRBV7-9	CASSLGSIRPGRHGYTF
.	TRBJ2-1	TRBV19	CASIRKGGLGEQFF
.	TRBJ1-1	TRBV7-2	CASSFQRNTEAFF
.	TRBJ1-4	TRBV6-5	CASSYDLTTNEKLFF
.	TRBJ2-1	TRBV5-3	CARSFGGTATYNEQFF
.	TRBJ2-7	TRBV7-9	CASRPGLGPSYEQYF
.	TRBJ2-1	TRBV13	CASSLKVSGSSYNEQFF
.	TRBJ1-6	TRBV3-1	CATAGQGIFSPLHF
.	TRBJ1-5	TRBV7-2	CASSQGADQPQHF
.	TRBJ2-3	TRBV28	CASREQGGGRDTQYF
.	TRBJ2-2	TRBV2	CASSLIRNAGELFF
.	TRBJ1-5	TRBV20-1	CSARDQSFSNQPQHF
.	TRBJ1-4	TRBV7-9	CASSSPGGANEKLFF
.	TRBJ2-2	TRBV3-1	CASSQVVAARHGELFF
.	TRBJ2-7	TRBV4-1	CTSSQPTANAFYEQYF
.	TRBJ1-1	TRBV7-2	CASSAQPSNTEAFF
.	TRBJ2-7	TRBV6-6	CASNGRDSHYEQYF
.	TRBJ2-3	TRBV7-3	CASSPGLAGAGDTQYF
.	TRBJ1-5	TRBV7-2	CASSLGQGVTQPQHF
.	TRBJ1-3	TRBV7-9	CASSFSDRGYSGNTIYF
.	TRBJ2-7	TRBV2	CASKGGTPNYEQYF
.	TRBJ1-4	TRBV18	CASSLDSNEKLFF
.	TRBJ1-3	TRBV11-1	CASSLDGRGISVSGNTIYF
.	TRBJ1-5	TRBV4-3	CASSQDSGDNQPQHF
.	TRBJ1-5	TRBV25-1	CASSEAGGRDQPQHF
.	TRBJ2-5	TRBV29-1	CSVRDGVETQYF
.	TRBJ2-5	TRBV5-1	CASSFQGVQETQYF
.	TRBJ2-1	TRBV7-9	CASSPDRGSYNEQFF